This TCR beta chain comes out of a study of cytomegalovirus exposure and HLA in healthy donors. Note on this clone: Its matching antigen is unknown.

CDR3 length equals 14 residues. Per the germline V gene, CDR1 is LNHDA and CDR2 is SQIVND (reference sequence). V dropped 6 bases and J dropped 7 bases, with 18 bases sitting between them. The PCR contained 60 Vbeta and 13 Jbeta primers. Assay used: immunoSEQ multiplex PCR; TCRdb lists only in-frame clones, some missing. The sample has about 210,000 clones; over 75% are singletons. Study conclusions and caveats: Presence/absence analysis assumed near-uniform sequencing depth across donors.

This receptor was obtained from a woman in her forties or fifties in good health and CMV-seropositive. Sequences were obtained from PBMCs. The chain employs TRBV19 and TRBJ2-5; maybe TRBD2 (6 bases). CDR3 protein: CASSHLGEAGTQYF. The CDR3 DNA is TGTGCCAGTAGCCATTTAGGGGAGGCTGGGACCCAGTACTTC.